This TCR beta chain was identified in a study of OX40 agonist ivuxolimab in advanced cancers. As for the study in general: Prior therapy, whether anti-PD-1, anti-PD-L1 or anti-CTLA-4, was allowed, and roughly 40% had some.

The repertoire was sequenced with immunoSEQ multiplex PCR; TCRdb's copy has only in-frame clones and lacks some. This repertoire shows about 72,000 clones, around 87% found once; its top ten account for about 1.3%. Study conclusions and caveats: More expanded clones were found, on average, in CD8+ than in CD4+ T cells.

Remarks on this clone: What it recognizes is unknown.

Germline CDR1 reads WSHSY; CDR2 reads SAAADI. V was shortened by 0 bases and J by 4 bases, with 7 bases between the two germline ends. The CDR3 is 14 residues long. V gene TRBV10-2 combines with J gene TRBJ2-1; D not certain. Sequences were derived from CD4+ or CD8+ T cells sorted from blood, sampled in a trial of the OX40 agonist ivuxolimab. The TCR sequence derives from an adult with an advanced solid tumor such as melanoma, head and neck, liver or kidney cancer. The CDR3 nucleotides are TGCGCCAGCAGTGAGTCAAGAGTATACAATGAGCAGTTCTTC. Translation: CASSESRVYNEQFF.